What follows are 21 T cell receptor beta chains derived from one specimen sequenced in a study of blood T cells in healthy people across ages. A second PCR of roughly 6 to 12 cycles used a sample-barcoded 5' primer and a J-beta primer mix. TCRdb analysed the 5' RACE reads with MiXCR anew, one entry per CDR3 protein. Of roughly 1,500,000 distinct CDR3 sequences detected, about 32% appear once; the ten largest clones hold about 10%. Sequencing was performed on blood. The source of these receptors is a woman between 25 and 40 years old in good health.

The rearrangement uses TRBV29-1 and TRBJ1-1; TRBD1 agrees at 7 bases. This CDR3 region has 14 residues. Per the germline V gene, CDR1 is SQVTM and CDR2 is ANQGSEA. Trimming removed 5 bases from V and 0 bases from J; junction bases left unmatched: 6. CDR3 coding DNA: TGCAGCGTTCCACAGACAGGGCTGAACACTGAAGCTTTCTTT. Its translation is CSVPQTGLNTEAFF.

The chain uses TRBV20-1 and TRBJ2-2; 9 bases agree with TRBD2. Germline assignment: CDR1 DFQATT and CDR2 SNEGSKA (reference sequence). CDR3 length equals 15 residues. The junction had 5 bases not matched to a gene; V was cut back by 6 bases and J by 0 bases. The CDR3 nucleotides read TGCAGTGCAAACGGCGGGGGGGCGAACACCGGGGAGCTGTTTTTT. The encoded protein is CSANGGGANTGELFF.

This clonotype was recorded a few times. The rearrangement links TRBV2 to TRBJ2-1, with 9 bases lining up with TRBD2. The V gene end was trimmed by 3 bases and the J gene end by 8 bases; junction bases not matched to a gene: 14. Germline-derived CDR1 and CDR2 are SNHLY and FYNNEI. The CDR3 covers 17 residues. The CDR3 DNA sequence: TGTGCCAGCAGTGATAGCGTAGCGGGAGAGGATGGCGATGAGCAGTTCTTC. Its protein product is CASSDSVAGEDGDEQFF.

The rearrangement joins TRBV21-1 to TRBJ2-5; the table gives TRBD2 as D, unverified against the DNA. The DNA end is more similar to TRBJ2-7, so the J call may be wrong. TRBV21-1 corresponds to a pseudogene. This CDR3 contains 14 residues. As DNA, the CDR3 is TGTGCCAGCAGCGAGGGACTAGCGGACCCCGAGCAGTACTTC. It encodes CASSEGLADPEQYF.

The rearrangement uses TRBV7-2 and TRBJ2-5; D remains ambiguous. There are 15 residues in the CDR3. V shed 5 bases and J shed 1 base, with 14 bases lying between them. Germline CDR1 is SGHTA and CDR2 is FQGNSA. For the CDR3, the DNA is TGTGCCAGCAGCCGGCTTAATCTTGGCCAAGAGACCCAGTACTTC. Residues: CASSRLNLGQETQYF.

Turning to this clonotype: A read error may account for a junction end that differs from germline. The CDR3 loop is CASSQEPSAGERFF. CDR3 DNA sequence: TGTGCCAGCAGCCAAGAACCCAGCGCTGGTGAGCGGTTCTTC. The rearrangement uses TRBV4-2 and TRBJ2-1; D uncertain. This CDR3 is 14 amino acids long. Germline V CDR1 and CDR2: LGHNA, YNFKEQ.

In regard to this clonotype: The junction does not match germline at one end; this may be a read error. The chain carries TRBV2 and TRBJ1-6; D possibly corresponds to TRBD1 (6 bases). Germline loops: CDR1 SNHLY, CDR2 FYNNEI. The CDR3 spans 14 residues. CDR3 bases: TGTGCCAGCAGCTCCAACAGGGATAATTCACCCTTCCACTTT. Translated: CASSSNRDNSPFHF.

This clonotype was detected only a few times. V usage is TRBV3-1 and J usage is TRBJ1-2; D unresolved. The CDR3 covers 13 residues. The V gene's germline CDR1 is LGHDT and CDR2 YNNKEL (reference sequence). With 3 bases removed from V and 8 bases from J, the gap between germline ends came to 13 bases. The CDR3 coding sequence is TGTGCCAGCAGCCAGGCGTCGTCGGGAGGCTACACCTTC. Translating it yields CASSQASSGGYTF.

V usage is TRBV20-1 and J usage is TRBJ1-2, with 9 bases identical to TRBD1. The CDR3 has 14 amino acids. Germline CDR1 reads DFQATT; CDR2 reads SNEGSKA (reference sequence). V gave up 4 bases and J gave up 3 bases; unmatched junction bases: 6. The CDR3 bases are TGCAGTGCTATCTTTGACAGGGGGTACTATGGCTACACCTTC. The encoded protein is CSAIFDRGYYGYTF.

The chain combines TRBV9 with TRBJ2-7; weak D call: TRBD1 (5 bases). The CDR3 sequence is 14 residues long. V was pared by 0 bases and J by 5 bases, with 12 bases between. The V gene's germline CDR1 is SGDLS and CDR2 YYNGEE. The CDR3 region has the DNA TGTGCCAGCAGCGTAGATCAGGGTTACGACGAGCAGTACTTC. It encodes CASSVDQGYDEQYF. Drawing the rest from reference TRBV9 and TRBJ2-7, the complete variable domain is DSGVTQTPKHLITATGQRVTLRCSPRSGDLSVYWYQQSLDQGLQFLIQYYNGEERAKGNILERFSAQQFPDLHSELNLSSLELGDSALYFCASSVDQGYDEQYFGPGTRLTVT.

This clonotype showed up just a few times. The V call is TRBV11-2, the J call TRBJ2-3, with 10 bases identical to TRBD1. Germline V gene lookup returns CDR1 SGHAT and CDR2 FQNNGV. CDR3 length: 15 residues. Germline trimming cut 4 bases from V and 5 bases from J; bases unmatched to any gene: 6. CDR3 sequence (DNA): TGTGCCAGCAGCTGGGGGGACAGGGGTGGAGATACGCAGTATTTT. Translation: CASSWGDRGGDTQYF.

This clonotype was picked up many times. The chain recombines TRBV7-2 with TRBJ2-1; D gene unclear. The CDR3 runs 13 residues. The germline CDR1 and CDR2 sequences are SGHTA and FQGNSA. With 2 bases removed from V and 13 bases from J, the gap between germline ends came to 15 bases. The CDR3 here is CASSLRAVVGQFF. CDR3 sequence (DNA): TGTGCCAGCAGCTTAAGGGCAGTCGTTGGTCAGTTCTTC.

The chain employs TRBV3-1 and TRBJ1-2, with TRBD1 as a possible D gene (5 bases). In germline, CDR1 is LGHDT, CDR2 YNNKEL (reference sequence). Between the trimmed V and J ends, which lost 0 bases and 7 bases, there was a span of 9 bases. This CDR3 has 13 residues. As DNA, the CDR3 is TGTGCCAGCAGCCAAGAAGGGGTGGGTGGCTACACCTTC. As protein: CASSQEGVGGYTF.

The CDR3 DNA reads TGTGCCAGCAGCTTAGTGGACGCCAGTGGGCGGGGAGAGACCCAGTACTTC. Translating gives CASSLVDASGRGETQYF. The chain recombines TRBV11-2 with TRBJ2-5; D possibly corresponds to TRBD2 (6 bases). The CDR3 extends over 17 amino acids. Deletions cut 1 base from V and 4 bases from J, with 19 bases between. Germline V gene sequence: CDR1 SGHAT, CDR2 FQNNGV.

The chain carries TRBV27 and TRBJ2-3, with TRBD2 identical over 8 bases. Germline V gives CDR1 MNHEY, CDR2 SMNVEV (reference sequence). V shed 7 bases, J shed 4 bases, and the junction held 7 bases outside the gene matches. This CDR3 is built from 14 residues. This chain's CDR3 is CASTYSGNSDTQYF. The CDR3 nucleotides read TGTGCCAGCACCTATAGCGGGAATTCAGATACGCAGTATTTT.

Only a few counts were recorded for this clonotype. The chain couples TRBV7-9 to TRBJ1-2; TRBD1 might be the D (6 bases). Germline V gene sequence: CDR1 SEHNR, CDR2 FQNEAQ (reference sequence). The CDR3 totals 14 residues. Trimming left V 5 bases short and J 8 bases short, with 18 bases between. The CDR3 is CASSPGGASLGYTF. The CDR3 region has the DNA TGTGCCAGCAGCCCTGGGGGGGCCTCCCTCGGCTACACCTTC. Using reference TRBV7-9 and TRBJ1-2 for the parts outside the CDR3, the full variable domain is DTGVSQNPRHKITKRGQNVTFRCDPISEHNRLYWYRQTLGQGPEFLTYFQNEAQLEKSRLLSDRFSAERPKGSFSTLEIQRTEQGDSAMYLCASSPGGASLGYTFGSGTRLTVV.

This clonotype has more than one count but fewer than ten. This sequence may be a read error, since a much larger clone differs from it by one base. The chain is built from TRBV28 and TRBJ1-2; unclear D gene. V was pared by 6 bases and J by 2 bases, with 16 bases between. CDR3 size: 15 residues. Germline V CDR1 and CDR2: MDHEN, SYDVKM. CDR3 residues: CASSSPDDLNYGYTF. In DNA, the CDR3 is TGTGCCAGCAGCTCCCCGGACGACTTAAACTATGGCTACACCTTC.

This chain uses TRBV9 with TRBJ2-3; weak D call: TRBD1 (7 bases). CDR3 length: 15 amino acids. CDR1 is SGDLS, CDR2 YYNGEE, per germline. The germline V and J ends were trimmed by 4 bases and 6 bases, with 18 bases remaining between them. This chain's CDR3 is CASSQSAGQPDTQYF. CDR3 DNA: TGTGCCAGCAGCCAATCCGCGGGACAGCCTGATACGCAGTATTTT.

This chain links TRBV27 with TRBJ2-1; 9 bases align to TRBD2. This CDR3 has 21 amino acids. CDR1 MNHEY and CDR2 SMNVEV come from the germline V gene (reference sequence). With V trimmed by 4 bases and J by 0 bases, 19 bases remained unmatched. CDR3: CASSSPLAGLVGRGSYNEQFF. The DNA of the CDR3 is TGTGCCAGCAGTTCCCCCCTAGCGGGACTAGTGGGGAGGGGCTCCTACAATGAGCAGTTCTTC.

The V call is TRBV7-8, the J call TRBJ2-2, with D unclear. Trimming pared 7 bases from V and 2 bases from J, leaving 8 bases between. The CDR3 is 13 amino acids. Germline assignment: CDR1 SGHVS and CDR2 FQNEAQ. DNA of the CDR3: TGTGCCAGCAAGTCGGGTAACACCGGGGAGCTGTTTTTT. Its translation: CASKSGNTGELFF.

The chain joins TRBV9 to TRBJ2-5; 14 bases are shared with TRBD2. Germline V gene sequence: CDR1 SGDLS, CDR2 YYNGEE. This CDR3 contains 18 residues. V gave up 3 bases and J gave up 2 bases; unmatched junction bases: 9. DNA for the CDR3: TGTGCCAGCAGCGCCCGACTAGCGGGAGGGGACTTTCAAGAGACCCAGTACTTC. This encodes CASSARLAGGDFQETQYF.